What follows is one TCR beta chain and its context. The sample is drawn from a study of shared T cell receptors in the human thymus. Sequencing was performed with immunoSEQ multiplex PCR; in TCRdb, only in-frame clones are kept and a portion is missing. Of hundreds of thousands of clones in the sample, around 85% are singletons; the top ten hold roughly 0.01%. Trimming removed 9 bases from V and 3 bases from J, with 18 bases in between. This CDR3 has 15 amino acids. Germline V lookup: CDR1 LNHDA, CDR2 SQIVND (reference sequence). These same data were also listed under a study on human thymus T cells.

This TCR was sampled from a girl in the first two years of life with a congenital heart defect. The J gene is TRBJ2-1, the V gene TRBV19; a possible D gene is TRBD2 (6 bases). Sequencing input: thymocytes. DNA for the CDR3: TGTGCCAGCTCCGGGACTCCTTACCACTACAATGAGCAGTTCTTC. Encoded protein: CASSGTPYHYNEQFF.